The 8 T cell receptor beta chains in this list originate from one sample, sequenced in a study of early T cells in non-severe SARS-CoV-2 infection. A single record per CDR3 protein comes from TCRdb applying MiXCR to the 5' RACE reads. The profile shows tens of thousands of distinct CDR3 sequences, 9.5% to 15% of them singletons. Source material: whole blood. These receptors were taken from an adult who was a healthcare worker with PCR-confirmed SARS-CoV-2 infection or an uninfected control (not recorded which).

This clonotype appeared many times. This chain uses TRBV12-3 or TRBV12-4 with TRBJ2-5; 8 bases line up with TRBD2. V dropped 5 bases and J dropped 4; count of bases not matched to a gene: 12. This CDR3 contains 16 residues. This CDR3 is CASSPDSPGGAETQYF. In DNA form, the CDR3 reads TGTGCCAGCAGTCCGGACAGCCCCGGGGGGGCAGAGACCCAGTACTTC.

The table lists this clonotype with a few counts. The gene calls are TRBV5-1 and TRBJ1-1, with D uncertain. CDR1 SGHRS and CDR2 YFSETQ come from the germline V gene. The CDR3 runs to 14 residues. V was clipped by 0 bases and J by 0 bases, with 6 bases between them. The CDR3 DNA reads as TGCGCCAGCAGCTTGGGTGACATGAACACTGAAGCTTTCTTT. Its translation: CASSLGDMNTEAFF. The entire variable domain, with the rest obtained from reference TRBV5-1 and TRBJ1-1, is as follows: KAGVTQTPRYLIKTRGQQVTLSCSPISGHRSVSWYQQTPGQGLQFLFEYFSETQRNKGNFPGRFSGRQFSNSRSEMNVSTLELGDSALYLCASSLGDMNTEAFFGQGTRLTVV.

The rearrangement joins TRBV5-1 to TRBJ2-5; 7 nucleotides match TRBD2. The CDR3 contains 16 residues. Germline CDR1 SGHRS, CDR2 YFSETQ. Unmatched junction bases numbered 14, after V lost 4 bases and J lost 5 bases. The chain's CDR3 is CASSAGVSILMETQYF. CDR3 in DNA: TGCGCCAGCAGCGCGGGGGTCAGTATCCTAATGGAGACCCAGTACTTC.

The chain joins TRBV6-6 to TRBJ2-2; the D gene could be TRBD1 or TRBD2 (5 bases each). The germline CDR1 and CDR2 sequences are MNHNY and SVGAGI (reference sequence). This CDR3 is 15 amino acids long. Trimming pared 5 bases from V and 1 base from J, leaving 11 bases between. CDR3 in DNA: TGTGCCAGCAGTACGGGGACGGGGAACACCGGGGAGCTGTTTTTT. Its translation is CASSTGTGNTGELFF.

The chain is built from TRBV11-2 and TRBJ2-7; D possibly corresponds to TRBD1 (6 bases). This CDR3 spans 15 amino acids. The V gene's germline CDR1 is SGHAT and CDR2 FQNNGV. Trimming left V 5 bases short and J 2 bases short, with 16 bases between. CDR3 sequence: CASSLSGTLAYEQYF. Here the CDR3 DNA reads TGTGCCAGCAGCCTTTCCGGGACACTTGCCTACGAGCAGTACTTC.

The CDR3 loop reads CASSYTGIYGYTF. In DNA form, the CDR3 reads TGTGCCAGCAGTTACACCGGGATCTATGGCTACACCTTC. The rearrangement uses TRBV6-2 or TRBV6-3 and TRBJ1-2; D gene ambiguous. Germline V gene data show CDR1 as MNHEY and CDR2 as SVGEGT. This CDR3 is built from 13 residues. Trimming stripped 2 bases from V and 4 bases from J, with 8 bases between.

In this sample, this clonotype turned up a few times. The chain employs TRBV20-1 and TRBJ2-6; a weak D match, TRBD2 (5 bases). The CDR3 loop spans 17 amino acids. V was trimmed by 1 base and J by 3 bases, leaving 16 bases between them. The germline CDR1 and CDR2 sequences are DFQATT and SNEGSKA (reference sequence). CDR3 residues: CSARGTLRGIGANVLTF. For the CDR3, the DNA is TGCAGTGCTAGAGGGACCCTTAGAGGGATTGGGGCCAACGTCCTGACTTTC.

This sequence joins TRBV29-1 and TRBJ2-1; 9 bases line up with TRBD2. J gave up 1 base and V 6 bases, and 7 bases lay outside the gene matches. This CDR3 contains 15 residues. Germline V lookup: CDR1 SQVTM, CDR2 ANQGSEA. Here the CDR3 DNA reads TGCAGCGTCGCCCTAACTAGCGGGTCCTACAATGAGCAGTTCTTC. Translation gives CSVALTSGSYNEQFF.